The clone carrying this T cell receptor (beta chain) showed up just once. Its antigen is still unknown. This specimen comes from a study of beta chain features in type 1 diabetes. Study in general: Across the samples, 100 million to 130 million sorted cells were examined in total. Study results and caveats: Naive, central memory and Treg TCRB repertoires appeared more alike in patients than in healthy donors.

Germline CDR1 is SGHRS and CDR2 is YFSETQ. Between the trimmed V and J ends, which lost 1 base and 5 bases, there was a span of 9 bases. The CDR3 covers 13 residues. Isolated RNA was reverse transcribed in full, so expressed TCRB transcripts were sequenced. Here immunoSEQ multiplex PCR was the method, and the copy in TCRdb shows in-frame clones only, minus some. The table has fewer than 65,000 clones, about three fifths seen once. The clonotype was recovered from a woman between 18 and 29 years old in good health. The J gene is TRBJ1-1, the V gene TRBV5-1; TRBD1 is a possible D gene (5 bases). What was sequenced was Tregs from blood. The CDR3: CASSLQEGTEAFF. DNA for the CDR3: TGCGCCAGCAGCTTGCAGGAGGGGACTGAAGCTTTCTTT.